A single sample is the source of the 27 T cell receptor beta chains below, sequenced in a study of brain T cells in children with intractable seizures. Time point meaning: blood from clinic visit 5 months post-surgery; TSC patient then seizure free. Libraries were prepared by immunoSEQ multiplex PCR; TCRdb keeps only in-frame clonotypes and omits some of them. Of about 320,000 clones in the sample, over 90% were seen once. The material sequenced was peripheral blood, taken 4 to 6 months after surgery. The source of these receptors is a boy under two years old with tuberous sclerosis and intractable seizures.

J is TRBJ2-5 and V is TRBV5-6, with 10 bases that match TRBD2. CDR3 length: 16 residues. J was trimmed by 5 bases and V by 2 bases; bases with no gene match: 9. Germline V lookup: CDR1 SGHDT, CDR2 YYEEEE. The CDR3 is CASSLHLAGEGETQYF. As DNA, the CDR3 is TGTGCCAGCAGCTTACACCTAGCGGGAGAAGGGGAGACCCAGTACTTC.

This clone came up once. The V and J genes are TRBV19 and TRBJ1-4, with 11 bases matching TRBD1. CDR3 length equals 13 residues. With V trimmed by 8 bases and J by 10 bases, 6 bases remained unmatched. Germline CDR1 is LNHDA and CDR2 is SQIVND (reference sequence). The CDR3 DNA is TGTGCCAGTTTCGGGACAGGGGGAGCAAAACTGTTTTTT. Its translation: CASFGTGGAKLFF.

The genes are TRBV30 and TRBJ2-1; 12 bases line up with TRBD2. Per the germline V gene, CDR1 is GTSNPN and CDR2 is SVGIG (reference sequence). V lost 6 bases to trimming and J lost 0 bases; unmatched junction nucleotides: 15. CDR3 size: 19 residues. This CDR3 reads CACPRPLTSGGFSYNEQFF. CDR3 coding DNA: TGTGCCTGCCCCCGCCCCCTGACTAGCGGGGGCTTCTCCTACAATGAGCAGTTCTTC. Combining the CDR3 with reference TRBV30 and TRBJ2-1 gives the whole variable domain SQTIHQWPATLVQPVGSPLSLECTVEGTSNPNLYWYRQAAGRGLQLLFYSVGIGQISSEVPQNLSASRPQDRQFILSSKKLLLSDSGFYLCACPRPLTSGGFSYNEQFFGPGTRLTVL.

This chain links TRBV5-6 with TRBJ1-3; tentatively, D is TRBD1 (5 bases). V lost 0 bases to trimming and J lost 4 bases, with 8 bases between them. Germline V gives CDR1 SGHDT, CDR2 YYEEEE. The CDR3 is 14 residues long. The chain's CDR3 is CASSLVGAGNTIYF. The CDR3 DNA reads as TGTGCCAGCAGCTTGGTAGGGGCAGGAAACACCATATATTTT. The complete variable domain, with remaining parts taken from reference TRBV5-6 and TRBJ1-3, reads DAGVTQSPTHLIKTRGQQVTLRCSPKSGHDTVSWYQQALGQGPQFIFQYYEEEERQRGNFPDRFSGHQFPNYSSELNVNALLLGDSALYLCASSLVGAGNTIYFGEGSWLTVV.

The CDR3 DNA reads as TGTGCCAGCAGCTCATTGGACAGCTATGGCTACACCTTC. Translation gives CASSSLDSYGYTF. V and J are TRBV7-8 and TRBJ1-2; a possible D gene is TRBD1 (6 bases). V was shortened by 4 bases and J by 4 bases, with 10 bases between the two germline ends. This CDR3 is 13 amino acids long. The germline CDR1 and CDR2 sequences are SGHVS and FQNEAQ.

In nucleotides, the CDR3 is TGTGCCTGGACCGACGCAGATACGCAGTATTTT. Translated, it gives CAWTDADTQYF. The chain recombines TRBV30 with TRBJ2-3; D call uncertain. Germline lookup yields CDR1 GTSNPN and CDR2 SVGIG (reference sequence). The CDR3 runs 11 residues. Trimming took 4 bases from V and 4 from J, leaving 6 bases between them.

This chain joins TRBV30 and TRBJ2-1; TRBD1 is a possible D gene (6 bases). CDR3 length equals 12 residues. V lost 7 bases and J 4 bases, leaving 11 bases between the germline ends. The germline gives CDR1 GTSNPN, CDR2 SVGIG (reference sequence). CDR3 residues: CAYKDSYNEQFF. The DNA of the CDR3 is TGTGCCTACAAGGACAGTTACAATGAGCAGTTCTTC. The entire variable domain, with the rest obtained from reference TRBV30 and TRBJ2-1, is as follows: SQTIHQWPATLVQPVGSPLSLECTVEGTSNPNLYWYRQAAGRGLQLLFYSVGIGQISSEVPQNLSASRPQDRQFILSSKKLLLSDSGFYLCAYKDSYNEQFFGPGTRLTVL.

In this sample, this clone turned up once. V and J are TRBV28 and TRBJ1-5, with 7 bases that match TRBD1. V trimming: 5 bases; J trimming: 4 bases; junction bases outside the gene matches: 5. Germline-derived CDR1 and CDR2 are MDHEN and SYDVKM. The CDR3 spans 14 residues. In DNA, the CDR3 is TGTGCCAGCAGTCAGGGGGGGACTAATCAGCCCCAGCATTTT. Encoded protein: CASSQGGTNQPQHF.

Here the CDR3 DNA reads TGTGCCAGCAGCGCCAAATATGGCTACACCTTC. Protein sequence: CASSAKYGYTF. This sequence joins TRBV21-1 and TRBJ1-2. TRBV21-1 is assigned pseudogene status. The CDR3 extends over 11 amino acids.

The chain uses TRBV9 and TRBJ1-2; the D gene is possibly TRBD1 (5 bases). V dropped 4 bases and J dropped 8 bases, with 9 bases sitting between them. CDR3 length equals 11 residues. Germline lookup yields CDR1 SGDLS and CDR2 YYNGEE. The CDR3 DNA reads TGTGCCAGCAGCTCAGGGTACGGCTACACCTTC. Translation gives CASSSGYGYTF.

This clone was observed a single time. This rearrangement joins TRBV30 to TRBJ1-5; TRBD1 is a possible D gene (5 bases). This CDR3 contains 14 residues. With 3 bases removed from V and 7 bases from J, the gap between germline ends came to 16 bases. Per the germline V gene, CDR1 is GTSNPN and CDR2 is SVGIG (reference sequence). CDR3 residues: CAWSLTGRGQPQHF. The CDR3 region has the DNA TGTGCCTGGAGCCTGACTGGGCGGGGGCAGCCCCAGCATTTT.

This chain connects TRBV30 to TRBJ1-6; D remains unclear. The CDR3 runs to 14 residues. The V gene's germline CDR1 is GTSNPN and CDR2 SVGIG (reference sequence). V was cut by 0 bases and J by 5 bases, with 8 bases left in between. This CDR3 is CAWSVLKDNSPLHF. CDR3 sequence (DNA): TGTGCCTGGAGTGTACTAAAGGATAATTCACCCCTCCACTTT. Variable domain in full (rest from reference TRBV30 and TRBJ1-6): SQTIHQWPATLVQPVGSPLSLECTVEGTSNPNLYWYRQAAGRGLQLLFYSVGIGQISSEVPQNLSASRPQDRQFILSSKKLLLSDSGFYLCAWSVLKDNSPLHFGNGTRLTVT.

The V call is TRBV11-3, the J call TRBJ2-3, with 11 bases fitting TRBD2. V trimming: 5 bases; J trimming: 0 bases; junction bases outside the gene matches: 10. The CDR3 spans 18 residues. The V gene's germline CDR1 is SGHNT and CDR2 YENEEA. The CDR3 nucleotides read TGTGCCAGCAGCCAGGGGGCTAGCGGGGGGACCAGCACAGATACGCAGTATTTT. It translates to CASSQGASGGTSTDTQYF.

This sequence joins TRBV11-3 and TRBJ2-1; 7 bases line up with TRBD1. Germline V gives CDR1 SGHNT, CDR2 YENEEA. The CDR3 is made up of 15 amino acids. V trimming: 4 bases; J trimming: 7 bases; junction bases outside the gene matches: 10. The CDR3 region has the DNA TGTGCCAGCAGCTACTTCGGACAGGTTGGGAATGAGCAGTTCTTC. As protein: CASSYFGQVGNEQFF.

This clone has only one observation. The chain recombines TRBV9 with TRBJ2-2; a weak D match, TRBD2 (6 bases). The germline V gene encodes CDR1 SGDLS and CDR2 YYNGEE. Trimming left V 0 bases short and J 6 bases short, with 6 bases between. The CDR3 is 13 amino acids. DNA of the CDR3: TGTGCCAGCAGCGTAGGGGGGGCCGGGGAGCTGTTTTTT. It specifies CASSVGGAGELFF.

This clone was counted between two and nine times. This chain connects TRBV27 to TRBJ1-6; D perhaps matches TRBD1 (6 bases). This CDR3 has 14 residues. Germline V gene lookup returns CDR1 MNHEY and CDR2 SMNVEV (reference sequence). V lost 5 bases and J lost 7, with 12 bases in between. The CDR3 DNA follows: TGTGCCAGCAGTCAAGGGGGGTTGAATTCACCCCTCCACTTT. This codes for CASSQGGLNSPLHF.

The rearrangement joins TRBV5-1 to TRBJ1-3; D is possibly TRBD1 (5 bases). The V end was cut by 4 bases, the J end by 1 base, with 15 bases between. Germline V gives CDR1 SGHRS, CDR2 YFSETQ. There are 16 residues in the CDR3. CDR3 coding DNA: TGCGCCAGCAGCGTAGAACCCCAGGGATCTGGAAACACCATATATTTT. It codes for CASSVEPQGSGNTIYF.

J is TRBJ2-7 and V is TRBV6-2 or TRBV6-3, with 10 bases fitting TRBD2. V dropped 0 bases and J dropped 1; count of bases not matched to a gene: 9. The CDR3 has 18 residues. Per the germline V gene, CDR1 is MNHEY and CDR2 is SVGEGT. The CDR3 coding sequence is TGTGCCAGCAGTTACTCAGTCTTAGCGGGAGGTTTGTCCTACGAGCAGTACTTC. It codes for CASSYSVLAGGLSYEQYF.

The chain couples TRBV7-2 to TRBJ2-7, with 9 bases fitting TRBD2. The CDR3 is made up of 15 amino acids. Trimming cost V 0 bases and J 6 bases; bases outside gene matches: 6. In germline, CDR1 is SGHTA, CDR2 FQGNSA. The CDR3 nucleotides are TGTGCCAGCAGCTTAGCGCGGGGGGGCCTCCCCGAGCAGTACTTC. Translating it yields CASSLARGGLPEQYF.

The CDR3 DNA sequence: TGTGCCAGCAGCTACAGGGGTCCCTACAATGAGCAGTTCTTC. The encoded protein is CASSYRGPYNEQFF. The chain carries TRBV13 and TRBJ2-1; 7 nucleotides align to TRBD1. The V and J ends lost 4 bases and 2 bases, in that order; junction bases with no gene match: 2. Germline V gives CDR1 PRHDT, CDR2 FYEKMQ (reference sequence). This CDR3 spans 14 amino acids. The whole variable domain, filled in from reference TRBV13 and TRBJ2-1, reads AAGVIQSPRHLIKEKRETATLKCYPIPRHDTVYWYQQGPGQDPQFLISFYEKMQSDKGSIPDRFSAQQFSDYHSELNMSSLELGDSALYFCASSYRGPYNEQFFGPGTRLTVL.

CDR3 sequence (DNA): TGTGCCAGCAGTAAGGGACTAGCGATGGGGTCGGTGTACTTC. Its translation is CASSKGLAMGSVYF. This sequence joins TRBV27 and TRBJ2-7; 10 bases are shared with TRBD2. The V segment lost 5 bases and the J segment 12 bases; nucleotides outside the gene matches: 13. Germline V CDR1 and CDR2: MNHEY, SMNVEV (reference sequence). The CDR3 runs to 14 residues.

CDR3 protein: CASSTGPLRGGSNQPQHF. In nucleotides, the CDR3 is TGTGCCAGTAGTACAGGGCCATTGCGGGGTGGTAGCAATCAGCCCCAGCATTTT. The chain has TRBV19 and TRBJ1-5; D possibly corresponds to TRBD1 (5 bases). V gave up 4 bases and J gave up 0 bases, with 19 bases separating them. Germline V CDR1 and CDR2: LNHDA, SQIVND (reference sequence). The CDR3 has 18 residues.

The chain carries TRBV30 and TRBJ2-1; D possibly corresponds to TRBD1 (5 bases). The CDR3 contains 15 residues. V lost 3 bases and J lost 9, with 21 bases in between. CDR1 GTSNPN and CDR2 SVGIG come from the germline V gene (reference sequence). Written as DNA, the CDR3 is TGTGCCTGGAGGGCACAGGCCATTATTTACGGTGAGCAGTTCTTC. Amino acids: CAWRAQAIIYGEQFF.

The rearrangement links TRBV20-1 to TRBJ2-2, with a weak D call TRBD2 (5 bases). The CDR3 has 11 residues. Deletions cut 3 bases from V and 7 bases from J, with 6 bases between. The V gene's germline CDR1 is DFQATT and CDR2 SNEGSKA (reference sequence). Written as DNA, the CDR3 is TGCAGTGCTAGGAGGGTCGGGGAGCTGTTTTTT. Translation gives CSARRVGELFF.

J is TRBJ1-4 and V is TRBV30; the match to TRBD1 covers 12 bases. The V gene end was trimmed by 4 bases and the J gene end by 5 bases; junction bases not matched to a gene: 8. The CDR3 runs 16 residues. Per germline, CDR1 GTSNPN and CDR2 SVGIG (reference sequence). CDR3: CAWNAGTGGANEKLFF. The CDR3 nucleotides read TGTGCCTGGAATGCCGGGACAGGGGGCGCGAATGAAAAACTGTTTTTT.

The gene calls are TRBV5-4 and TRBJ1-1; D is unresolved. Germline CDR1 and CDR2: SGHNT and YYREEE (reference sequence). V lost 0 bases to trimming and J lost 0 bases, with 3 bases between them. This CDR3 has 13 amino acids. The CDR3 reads CASSLGLNTEAFF. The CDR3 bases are TGTGCCAGCAGCTTGGGCCTGAACACTGAAGCTTTCTTT.

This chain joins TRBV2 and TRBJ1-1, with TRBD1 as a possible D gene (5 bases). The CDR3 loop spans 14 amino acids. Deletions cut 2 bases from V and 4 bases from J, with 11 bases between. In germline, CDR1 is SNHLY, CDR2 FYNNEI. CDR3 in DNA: TGTGCCAGCAGTGAAAAGGGGCTTGGCACTGAAGCTTTCTTT. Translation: CASSEKGLGTEAFF.